One sample yielded the 15 T cell receptor beta chains listed below, sequenced in a study of shared clonotypes between healthy human individuals. Generated by immunoSEQ multiplex PCR, the TCRdb table keeps only in-frame clones and is missing some. The sample lists about 1 million clones; 75% were seen once. The sequencing sample was made of memory CD4+ T cells sorted from blood. Subset given: CD45RA-negative fraction. The receptors come from a man between 18 and 35 years old in good health.

Only one count was recorded for this clone. The rearrangement uses TRBV2 and TRBJ2-2; D not certain. CDR1 and CDR2 from the germline V gene are SNHLY and FYNNEI. V was clipped by 4 bases and J by 0 bases, with 6 bases between them. The CDR3 is 14 amino acids. DNA of the CDR3: TGTGCCAGCAGTGTGCAGGCGAACACCGGGGAGCTGTTTTTT. Its translation: CASSVQANTGELFF.

The genes are TRBV18 and TRBJ1-2; the D gene is possibly TRBD1 (6 bases). The CDR3 contains 16 residues. Germline V lookup: CDR1 KGHSH, CDR2 LQKENI. V was cut by 6 bases and J by 2 bases, with 19 bases left in between. The CDR3 DNA sequence: TGTGCCAGCTCGCCTCTCGGGGGACAAGGGAACTATGGCTACACCTTC. This translates into CASSPLGGQGNYGYTF.

This clone was counted once. This chain links TRBV5-4 with TRBJ2-5, with 8 bases identical to TRBD1. CDR3 length equals 13 residues. After removal of 5 bases from V and 5 bases from J, the junction contained 5 bases not matched to a gene. CDR1 is SGHNT, CDR2 YYREEE, per germline (reference sequence). CDR3 protein: CASSQGAGETQYF. The CDR3 DNA reads TGTGCCAGCAGTCAGGGGGCTGGGGAGACCCAGTACTTC.

This clone was seen only a few times. The same CDR3 also results from other DNA sequences found in this sample. The rearrangement links TRBV5-1 to TRBJ2-6; a weak D match, TRBD1 (6 bases). Germline values: CDR1 SGHRS, CDR2 YFSETQ. The V end was cut by 0 bases, the J end by 2 bases, with 6 bases between. The CDR3 is 15 amino acids. The CDR3: CASSLDRAGANVLTF. CDR3 sequence (DNA): TGCGCCAGCAGCTTGGACAGGGCTGGGGCCAACGTCCTGACTTTC.

Points on this clone: Other DNA sequences of this sample code for an identical CDR3. The gene calls are TRBV5-1 and TRBJ1-2; D remains ambiguous. CDR1 and CDR2 (germline): SGHRS, YFSETQ. The V gene lost 3 bases and the J gene lost 3 bases, with 9 bases spanning the gap. The CDR3 is 13 residues long. In DNA form, the CDR3 reads TGCGCCAGCAGCTCGTCGGGTGACTATGGCTACACCTTC. It translates to CASSSSGDYGYTF.

The chain combines TRBV18 with TRBJ1-3, with 10 positions matching TRBD1. With V trimmed by 5 bases and J by 0 bases, 13 bases remained unmatched. The CDR3 covers 19 residues. Germline V gene lookup returns CDR1 KGHSH and CDR2 LQKENI. The DNA for the CDR3 is TGTGCCAGCTCAGCGACCGGGACAGGGGCCCAAAGCTCTGGAAACACCATATATTTT. Translation: CASSATGTGAQSSGNTIYF.

Here the CDR3 reads CASSLSRNWLPGELFF. Written as DNA, the CDR3 is TGTGCCAGCAGTTTATCTCGGAATTGGCTTCCCGGGGAGCTGTTTTTT. The chain links TRBV27 to TRBJ2-2, with unresolved D. Germline V gives CDR1 MNHEY, CDR2 SMNVEV (reference sequence). Between the trimmed V and J ends, which lost 0 bases and 6 bases, there was a span of 14 bases. This CDR3 contains 16 residues.

The rearrangement uses TRBV9 and TRBJ2-3, with D possibly being TRBD2 (6 bases). Germline CDR1 reads SGDLS; CDR2 reads YYNGEE. The CDR3 runs 16 residues. V was trimmed by 4 bases and J by 0 bases, leaving 15 bases between them. The CDR3 here is CASSSRGVTSTDTQYF. The CDR3 region has the DNA TGTGCCAGCAGCTCCCGCGGGGTCACTAGCACAGATACGCAGTATTTT. Together with reference TRBV9 and TRBJ2-3, the CDR3 gives the full variable domain: DSGVTQTPKHLITATGQRVTLRCSPRSGDLSVYWYQQSLDQGLQFLIQYYNGEERAKGNILERFSAQQFPDLHSELNLSSLELGDSALYFCASSSRGVTSTDTQYFGPGTRLTVL.

This rearrangement joins TRBV6-1 to TRBJ1-2; no firm D call. The CDR3 is 12 amino acids. Trimming took 8 bases from V and 0 from J, leaving 7 bases between them. Germline values: CDR1 MNHNS, CDR2 SASEGT. CDR3 sequence: CASAPSNYGYTF. As DNA, the CDR3 is TGTGCCAGCGCCCCATCTAACTATGGCTACACCTTC.

In this sample, this clone turned up once. The chain is built from TRBV7-2 and TRBJ2-3; TRBD2 agrees at 9 bases. The CDR3 length is 18 residues. With V trimmed by 5 bases and J by 0 bases, 12 bases remained unmatched. CDR1 and CDR2 from the germline V gene are SGHTA and FQGNSA. In DNA form, the CDR3 reads TGTGCCAGCAGCAAACTACTGCTAGCGGGGTCTAGCACAGATACGCAGTATTTT. The encoded protein is CASSKLLLAGSSTDTQYF.

This chain links TRBV5-1 with TRBJ2-5, with D possibly being TRBD2 (6 bases). Germline V gene lookup returns CDR1 SGHRS and CDR2 YFSETQ. The V end lost 4 bases, the J end lost 1 base, and 8 bases lay between the germline ends. CDR3 size: 13 residues. CDR3 sequence: CASSGGVQETQYF. The CDR3 nucleotides are TGCGCCAGCAGCGGCGGGGTCCAAGAGACCCAGTACTTC.

This clone was recorded only once. The chain uses TRBV7-9 and TRBJ2-6; 7 bases map to TRBD1. With V trimmed by 5 bases and J by 0 bases, 4 bases remained unmatched. The CDR3 length is 16 residues. From germline, CDR1 is SEHNR and CDR2 FQNEAQ (reference sequence). For the CDR3, the DNA is TGTGCCAGCAGCCCGGACAGGCCCTCTGGGGCCAACGTCCTGACTTTC. This translates into CASSPDRPSGANVLTF.

The chain recombines TRBV7-8 with TRBJ2-5, with 7 bases aligning to TRBD1. V shed 5 bases, J shed 11 bases, and the junction held 17 bases outside the gene matches. Germline V gene sequence: CDR1 SGHVS, CDR2 FQNEAQ. The CDR3 covers 15 residues. CDR3 nucleotides: TGTGCCAGCAGCCCAGGGGACAGAATCTCAGAGATTCAGTACTTC. It encodes CASSPGDRISEIQYF. The complete variable domain, with remaining parts taken from reference TRBV7-8 and TRBJ2-5, reads GAGVSQSPRYKVAKRGQDVALRCDPISGHVSLFWYQQALGQGPEFLTYFQNEAQLDKSGLPSDRFFAERPEGSVSTLKIQRTQQEDSAVYLCASSPGDRISEIQYFGPGTRLLVL.

This chain connects TRBV9 to TRBJ2-5, with 7 bases fitting TRBD1. Per the germline V gene, CDR1 is SGDLS and CDR2 is YYNGEE. V shed 2 bases and J 2 bases; nucleotides not matched to a gene: 6. CDR3 length equals 15 residues. This chain's CDR3 is CASSVGTARQETQYF. The DNA of the CDR3 is TGTGCCAGCAGCGTGGGGACAGCTCGACAAGAGACCCAGTACTTC.

The rearrangement uses TRBV11-2 and TRBJ2-7, with D tentatively TRBD1 or TRBD2 (6 bases each). Trimming shortened V by 8 bases and J by 7 bases, and 15 bases separated the two germline ends. Germline V lookup: CDR1 SGHAT, CDR2 FQNNGV. The CDR3 covers 12 residues. This chain's CDR3 is CASSTGGWEQYF. The CDR3 DNA reads TGTGCCAGCTCGACCGGGGGCTGGGAGCAGTACTTC.